This T cell receptor beta chain was observed in a study of cytomegalovirus exposure and HLA in healthy donors. Germline CDR1 is SGDLS and CDR2 is YYNGEE. V shed 3 bases and J shed 1 base, with 4 bases lying between them. The CDR3 is 13 residues long. The study ran its PCR with 60 Vbeta and 13 Jbeta primers. Per the study methods: In a later analysis, around 10 million of approximately 86 million unique beta chains occurred in at least two donors. Assay used: immunoSEQ multiplex PCR; TCRdb lists only in-frame clones, some missing. V and J calls and clone size come straight from that table; D and trimming were deduced from the DNA. This sample yields approximately 150,000 clones, of which roughly 72% are seen a single time; roughly 1.6% belongs to the top ten.

Sequenced: PBMCs. This sequence originates from a man in his forties in good health and CMV-seronegative. V and J are TRBV9 and TRBJ2-2; the D is unclear. The CDR3, as DNA: TGTGCCAGCAGCGGTAGGAACACCGGGGAGCTGTTTTTT. Protein: CASSGRNTGELFF.